This TCR beta chain derives from a study of T cell repertoires in cytomegalovirus infection. Study at large: Carrying CMV and the relevant HLA type showed in public TCR beta signatures.

The CDR3 contains 16 residues. Trimming cost V 6 bases and J 0 bases; bases outside gene matches: 7. A single record per CDR3 protein comes from TCRdb applying MiXCR to the reads. The sample has some 150,000 distinct CDR3 sequences, 30% to 40% seen once. With regard to this clonotype: Its antigen remains unknown.

This sequence originates from a human donor in good health (CMV status not recorded). Some clones in this sample may be carry-over from other donors' samples. J is TRBJ2-3 and V is TRBV12-3 or TRBV12-4; 9 bases fit TRBD2. The source material was CD8+ T cells from cultured PBMCs, sampled from culture after CMV antigen stimulation. CDR3: CASRGAGGFSTDTQYF. CDR3 in DNA: TGTGCCAGCAGAGGGGCGGGGGGGTTTAGCACAGATACGCAGTATTTT.